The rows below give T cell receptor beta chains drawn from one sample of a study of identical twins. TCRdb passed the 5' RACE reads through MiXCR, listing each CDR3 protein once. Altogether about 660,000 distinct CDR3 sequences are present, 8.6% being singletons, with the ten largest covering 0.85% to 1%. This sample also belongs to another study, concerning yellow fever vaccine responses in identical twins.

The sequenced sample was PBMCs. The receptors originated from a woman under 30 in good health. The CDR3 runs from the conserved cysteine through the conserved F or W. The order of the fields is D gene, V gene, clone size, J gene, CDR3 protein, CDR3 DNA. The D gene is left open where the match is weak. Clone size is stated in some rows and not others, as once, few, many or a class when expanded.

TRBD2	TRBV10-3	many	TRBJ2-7	CASRSGASYEQYF	TGTGCCTCACGTAGCGGGGCCTCCTACGAGCAGTACTTC
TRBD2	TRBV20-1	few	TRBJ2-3	CSASPLAGVTDTQYF	TGCAGTGCCTCTCCGCTAGCGGGGGTTACAGATACGCAGTATTTT
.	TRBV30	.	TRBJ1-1	CAWRTGNTEAFF	TGTGCCTGGAGAACGGGGAACACTGAAGCTTTCTTT
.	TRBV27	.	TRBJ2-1	CASSLLGVGSYNEQFF	TGTGCCAGCAGCCTATTAGGGGTAGGGTCCTACAATGAGCAGTTCTTC
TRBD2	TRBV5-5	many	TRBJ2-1	CASSSLTGTSSAYNEQFF	TGTGCCAGCAGCTCCCTTACCGGGACTAGTTCCGCCTACAATGAGCAGTTCTTC
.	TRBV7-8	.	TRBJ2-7	CASSPNSAGSQYF	TGTGCCAGCAGCCCCAATAGTGCGGGTAGCCAGTACTTC
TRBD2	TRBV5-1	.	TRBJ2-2	CASSSGLAGSGGKIGELFF	TGCGCCAGCAGCTCGGGACTAGCGGGGTCGGGCGGCAAAATCGGGGAGCTGTTTTTT
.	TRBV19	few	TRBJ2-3	CASSTGVADTQYF	TGTGCCAGTAGTACAGGGGTGGCAGATACGCAGTATTTT
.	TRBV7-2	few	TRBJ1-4	CASSLGGDNEKLFF	TGTGCCAGCAGCTTAGGGGGAGATAATGAAAAACTGTTTTTT
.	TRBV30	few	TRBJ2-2	CAWSDREGGELFF	TGTGCCTGGAGTGACAGAGAAGGCGGGGAGCTGTTTTTT
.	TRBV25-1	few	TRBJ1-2	CASSESGGENYGYTF	TGTGCCAGCAGTGAATCCGGAGGGGAAAACTATGGCTACACCTTC
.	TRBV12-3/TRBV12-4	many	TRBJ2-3	CASSPPAGSSNTDTQYF	TGTGCCAGCAGCCCGCCCGCCGGCAGCTCCAACACAGATACGCAGTATTTT
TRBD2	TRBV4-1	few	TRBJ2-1	CASSPSPRRSSGSNEQFF	TGCGCCAGCAGCCCCAGCCCTCGCAGGTCTAGCGGGAGCAATGAGCAGTTCTTC
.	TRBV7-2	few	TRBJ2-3	CASSPRGTFGTQYF	TGTGCCAGCAGCCCCCGGGGGACATTTGGTACGCAGTATTTT
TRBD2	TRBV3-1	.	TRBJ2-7	CASSQAGTSSYEQYF	TGTGCCAGCAGCCAAGCCGGGACTAGCAGCTACGAGCAGTACTTC
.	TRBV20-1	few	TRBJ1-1	CSARGGQSFTEAFF	TGCAGTGCTAGAGGAGGCCAGTCCTTCACTGAAGCTTTCTTT
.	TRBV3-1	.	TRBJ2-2	CASSQDIFRDAVTGELFF	TGTGCCAGCAGCCAGGATATCTTCCGGGACGCCGTTACCGGGGAGCTGTTTTTT
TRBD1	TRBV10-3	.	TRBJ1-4	CAISETGLGQGGKLFF	TGTGCCATCAGTGAGACCGGCTTGGGACAGGGGGGAAAACTGTTTTTT
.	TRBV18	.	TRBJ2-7	CASSLDGVLEQYF	TGTGCCAGCTCACTCGACGGGGTCCTCGAGCAGTACTTC
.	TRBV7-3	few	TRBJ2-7	CASSFGHNYEQYF	TGTGCCAGCAGCTTCGGGCACAACTACGAGCAGTACTTC
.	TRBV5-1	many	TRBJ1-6	CASSIAGNYNSPLHF	TGCGCCAGCAGTATCGCCGGGAATTATAATTCACCCCTCCACTTT
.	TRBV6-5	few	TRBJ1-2	CASSYSTVSYGYTF	TGTGCCAGCAGTTATTCGACTGTATCCTATGGCTACACCTTC
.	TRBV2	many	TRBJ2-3	CASNLADTQYF	TGTGCCAGCAATCTAGCAGATACGCAGTATTTT
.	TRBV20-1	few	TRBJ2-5	CSARDRGTQETQYF	TGCAGTGCTAGAGATCGCGGGACTCAAGAGACCCAGTACTTC
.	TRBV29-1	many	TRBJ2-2	CSVVGKLNTGELFF	TGCAGCGTTGTTGGGAAACTGAACACCGGGGAGCTGTTTTTT
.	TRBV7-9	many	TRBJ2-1	CASSLGIGYNEQFF	TGTGCCAGCAGCTTAGGGATTGGCTACAATGAGCAGTTCTTC
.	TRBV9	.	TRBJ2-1	CASSVGPRGEQFF	TGTGCCAGCAGCGTAGGGCCCCGTGGTGAGCAGTTCTTC
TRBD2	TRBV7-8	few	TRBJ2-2	CASSLNYGGDTGELFF	TGTGCCAGCAGCTTAAATTACGGGGGGGACACCGGGGAGCTGTTTTTT
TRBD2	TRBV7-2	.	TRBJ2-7	CASSASGLVGEQYF	TGTGCCAGCAGCGCCTCGGGACTAGTCGGCGAGCAGTACTTC
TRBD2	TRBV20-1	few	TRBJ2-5	CSAYLAGGPVHETQYF	TGCAGTGCGTATCTAGCGGGAGGGCCGGTCCATGAGACCCAGTACTTC
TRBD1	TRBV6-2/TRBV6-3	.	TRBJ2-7	CASRNAGQGNEQYF	TGTGCCAGCAGAAACGCGGGACAGGGCAACGAGCAGTACTTC
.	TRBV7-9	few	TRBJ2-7	CASSLALGQSSTYEQYF	TGTGCCAGCAGCTTAGCGCTAGGACAGAGCTCCACCTACGAGCAGTACTTC
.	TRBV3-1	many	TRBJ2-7	CASSQGFQGLGEQYF	TGTGCCAGCAGCCAAGGTTTCCAGGGCCTGGGGGAGCAGTACTTC
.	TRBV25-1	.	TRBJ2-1	CASSGVLLFNEQFF	TGTGCCAGCAGTGGAGTTCTCCTTTTCAATGAGCAGTTCTTC
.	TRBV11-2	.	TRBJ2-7	CASSLDPGTLTYEQYF	TGTGCCAGCAGCTTAGATCCGGGAACATTGACCTACGAGCAGTACTTC
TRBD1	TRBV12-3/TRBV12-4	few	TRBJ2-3	CASMHRGDTDTQYF	TGTGCCAGCATGCACAGGGGTGACACAGATACGCAGTATTTT
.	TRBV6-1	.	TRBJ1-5	CASRQTAPSAPHF	TGTGCCAGCAGGCAGACAGCCCCATCAGCCCCGCATTTT
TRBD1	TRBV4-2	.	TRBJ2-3	CASSQGTGDADTQYF	TGTGCCAGCAGCCAAGGGACAGGGGATGCGGATACGCAGTATTTT
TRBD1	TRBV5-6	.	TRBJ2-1	CASSESDRGFYNEQFF	TGTGCCAGCAGCGAATCGGACAGGGGCTTTTACAATGAGCAGTTCTTC
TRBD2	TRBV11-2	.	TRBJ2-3	CASSLGSGGTRSDTQYF	TGTGCCAGCAGCTTGGGTAGCGGGGGCACGCGATCAGATACGCAGTATTTT
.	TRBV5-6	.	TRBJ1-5	CASSGASVGNQPQHF	TGTGCCAGCAGCGGGGCATCGGTCGGCAATCAGCCCCAGCATTTT
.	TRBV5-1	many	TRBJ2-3	CASSWSGTGGTDTQYF	TGCGCCAGCAGCTGGAGCGGGACAGGCGGCACAGATACGCAGTATTTT
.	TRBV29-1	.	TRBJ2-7	CSVTGESLGEQYF	TGCAGCGTTACGGGGGAGAGCCTGGGCGAGCAGTACTTC
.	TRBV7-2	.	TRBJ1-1	CASSLTRGGNTEAFF	TGTGCCAGCAGCTTAACGAGGGGGGGGAACACTGAAGCTTTCTTT
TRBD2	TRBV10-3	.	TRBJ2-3	CAIGKAGGTDTQYF	TGTGCCATCGGGAAGGCGGGGGGCACAGATACGCAGTATTTT
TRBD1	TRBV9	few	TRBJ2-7	CASSVAQGARGEQYF	TGTGCCAGCAGCGTAGCACAGGGGGCGCGTGGCGAGCAGTACTTC
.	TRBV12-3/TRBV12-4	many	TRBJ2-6	CASSSAGVGANVLTF	TGTGCCAGCAGTTCCGCAGGGGTCGGGGCCAACGTCCTGACTTTC
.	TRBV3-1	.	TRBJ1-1	CASTRRGGFF	TGTGCCAGCACCCGCCGGGGAGGGTTCTTT
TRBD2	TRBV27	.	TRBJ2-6	CASSLIASGRGSGANVLTF	TGTGCCAGCAGTTTAATCGCTAGCGGGAGAGGGTCTGGGGCCAACGTCCTGACTTTC
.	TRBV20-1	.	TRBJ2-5	CSAPAEGETQYF	TGCAGTGCTCCCGCGGAGGGAGAGACCCAGTACTTC
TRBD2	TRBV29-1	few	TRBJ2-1	CSVEGLAGGRYNEQFF	TGCAGCGTTGAAGGACTAGCGGGGGGCCGTTACAATGAGCAGTTCTTC
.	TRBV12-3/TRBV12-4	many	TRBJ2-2	CASSPHMNTGELFF	TGTGCCAGCAGTCCCCATATGAACACCGGGGAGCTGTTTTTT
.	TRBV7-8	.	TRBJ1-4	CASSLAGPMFGEKLFF	TGTGCCAGCAGCTTAGCCGGCCCCATGTTTGGTGAAAAACTGTTTTTT
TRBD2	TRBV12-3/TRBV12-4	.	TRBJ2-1	CASSGGTSGNEQFF	TGTGCCAGCAGCGGCGGGACTAGCGGCAATGAGCAGTTCTTC
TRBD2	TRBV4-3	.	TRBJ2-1	CASSQGMREGANEQFF	TGCGCCAGCAGCCAAGGGATGCGGGAGGGGGCCAATGAGCAGTTCTTC